This T cell receptor beta chain originates from a study of memory CD4+ T cells and cytomegalovirus serostatus. Turning to the study itself: Donors were healthy Belgian adults, fewer than ten CMV seropositive and approximately 25 seronegative.

The sort gate was single viable CD3+CD4+CD8-CD45RO+ cells for memory CD4+ T cells. Germline V CDR1 and CDR2: SGHTA, FQGNSA. V gave up 4 bases and J gave up 5 bases; unmatched junction bases: 11. The CDR3 has 15 residues. The table came from immunoSEQ multiplex PCR; TCRdb's copy has only in-frame clones and leaves some out. The table has 45,000 to 65,000 clones, approximately 82% seen once. The chain is built from TRBV7-2 and TRBJ2-7, with 7 bases lining up with TRBD1. The specimen was memory CD4+ T cells from blood. The TCR comes from an adult in good health and CMV-seropositive. DNA of the CDR3: TGTGCCAGCAGCTCACTCCAGACAGGGTCAAACGAGCAGTACTTC. Its protein is CASSSLQTGSNEQYF.